These 9 T cell receptor beta chains were all obtained from the same sample, sequenced in a study of sequential checkpoint blockade in melanoma. Assay: immunoSEQ multiplex PCR; the TCRdb copy retains only in-frame clones and omits some. The sample has about 20,000 clones; approximately 77% are singletons. As for treatment: randomized to nivolumab then ipilimumab (arm A) or the reverse (arm B). The sequenced sample was CD8+ T cells sorted from blood (inferred from file names), obtained from a patient given nivolumab and ipilimumab in sequence. All receptors derive from a human donor with melanoma.

This clone was seen only a few times. The chain couples TRBV5-4 to TRBJ2-3, with 7 bases that match TRBD1. There are 15 residues in the CDR3. Germline CDR1 reads SGHNT; CDR2 reads YYREEE (reference sequence). After removal of 4 bases from V and 5 bases from J, the junction contained 10 bases not matched to a gene. CDR3 in DNA: TGTGCCAGCAGCCCTACGAGGGGGCAAGAAGATACGCAGTATTTT. It specifies CASSPTRGQEDTQYF.

A note on this clone: One junction end does not reproduce the germline sequence, and a read error may be involved. The chain has TRBV10-3 and TRBJ2-3; D tentatively fits TRBD1 or TRBD2 (5 bases each). Germline assignment: CDR1 ENHRY and CDR2 SYGVKD. The CDR3 contains 14 residues. The CDR3 spells CAINEGRESDTQYF. CDR3 sequence (DNA): TGTGCCATCAATGAGGGCAGGGAATCAGATACGCAGTATTTT.

The J gene is TRBJ1-6, the V gene TRBV5-6; D ambiguous. Looked up from germline, CDR1 is SGHDT and CDR2 is YYEEEE. Trimming took off 5 bases at V and 5 bases at J, with 8 bases between the two ends. The CDR3 covers 13 residues. CDR3 in DNA: TGTGCCAGCAGTTCGGTACATAATTCACCCCTCCACTTT. Translating it yields CASSSVHNSPLHF.

The chain is built from TRBV13 and TRBJ1-1; D might be TRBD1 (5 bases). Germline CDR1 and CDR2: PRHDT and FYEKMQ (reference sequence). Trimming cost V 3 bases and J 1 base, with 6 bases left between them. This CDR3 contains 13 residues. The CDR3 is CASSFQGNTEAFF. The DNA of the CDR3 is TGTGCCAGCAGCTTTCAGGGGAACACTGAAGCTTTCTTT.

In regard to this clone: Additional DNA sequences in this sample encode the identical CDR3. The chain uses TRBV11-2 and TRBJ2-7; 7 bases fit TRBD1. From germline, CDR1 is SGHAT and CDR2 FQNNGV. V lost 0 bases, J lost 0 bases, and 5 bases stayed unmatched. The CDR3 loop spans 16 amino acids. CDR3 region: CASSLDRAGGSYEQYF. DNA of the CDR3: TGTGCCAGCAGCTTAGATCGCGCAGGGGGCTCCTACGAGCAGTACTTC.

This chain joins TRBV6-5 and TRBJ2-1, with 7 bases fitting TRBD2. The CDR3 is 13 amino acids. With 7 bases clipped from V and 4 bases from J, the junction kept 4 bases outside the gene matches. CDR1 and CDR2 (germline): MNHEY, SVGAGI. Here the CDR3 DNA reads TGTGCCAGCACCGGGGGGAGATACAATGAGCAGTTCTTC. It translates to CASTGGRYNEQFF.

CDR3 region: CASSVGAGETYEQYF. CDR3 bases: TGTGCCAGCAGCGTGGGAGCGGGAGAGACATACGAGCAGTACTTC. The V and J genes are TRBV9 and TRBJ2-7; TRBD2 matches 8 bases. The CDR3 is 15 residues long. Germline CDR1 reads SGDLS; CDR2 reads YYNGEE. V lost 2 bases to trimming and J lost 4 bases; unmatched junction nucleotides: 8.

The genes are TRBV9 and TRBJ2-5; D gene unclear. Germline V CDR1 and CDR2: SGDLS, YYNGEE. The CDR3 length is 13 residues. V was pared by 4 bases and J by 0 bases, with 7 bases between. The CDR3 reads CASSPLYQETQYF. The CDR3 DNA reads as TGTGCCAGCAGCCCTTTGTACCAAGAGACCCAGTACTTC.

The chain links TRBV4-2 to TRBJ2-7; 7 bases fit TRBD2. CDR1 and CDR2 from the germline V gene are LGHNA and YNFKEQ. Unmatched junction bases numbered 5, after V lost 0 bases and J lost 0 bases. The length of the CDR3 is 16 residues. CDR3 residues: CASSQDSSGYSYEQYF. The CDR3 DNA follows: TGTGCCAGCAGCCAAGATAGTAGCGGGTACTCCTACGAGCAGTACTTC.